Each of the 10 T cell receptor beta chains below was sequenced from the same sample in a study of early T cells in non-severe SARS-CoV-2 infection. MiXCR, applied by TCRdb to the 5' RACE reads, yields one record per CDR3 protein. Among roughly 80,000 distinct CDR3 sequences listed, about 11% were seen once. The sample in question was whole blood, obtained at baseline. All receptors derive from an adult who was a healthcare worker with PCR-confirmed SARS-CoV-2 infection or an uninfected control (not recorded which).

To note about this clonotype: Germline is not matched at one junction end, which may reflect a read error. The V and J genes are TRBV6-2 or TRBV6-3 and TRBJ2-3, with 8 bases matching TRBD1. CDR1 is MNHEY and CDR2 is SVGEGT in the germline V gene. This CDR3 is built from 19 residues. The CDR3 region has the DNA TGTGCCAGCAGCCAAATACCTGGGCGCGTCAGGCCCAACCAAGGACAGGGATCTTTT. Protein sequence: CASSQIPGRVRPNQGQGSF.

The chain links TRBV7-8 to TRBJ1-2; D possibly corresponds to TRBD1 (6 bases). The CDR3 covers 16 residues. Per the germline V gene, CDR1 is SGHVS and CDR2 is FQNEAQ. Trimming cost V 1 base and J 2 bases, with 14 bases left between them. The CDR3 is CASSLEWTESNYGYTF. The CDR3 DNA reads as TGTGCCAGCAGCTTAGAGTGGACAGAGTCCAACTATGGCTACACCTTC.

The chain couples TRBV28 to TRBJ2-5, with D unresolved. Trimming removed 6 bases at V and 2 bases at J, with 13 bases between. Germline loops: CDR1 MDHEN, CDR2 SYDVKM. This CDR3 has 14 residues. DNA of the CDR3: TGTGCCAGCAGCACCCAGAGCCCACAAGAGACCCAGTACTTC. Protein sequence: CASSTQSPQETQYF.

This clonotype was detected only a few times. The genes are TRBV7-2 and TRBJ2-1; 8 positions agree with TRBD1. Trimming removed 1 base from V and 6 bases from J; junction bases left unmatched: 17. The germline V gene encodes CDR1 SGHTA and CDR2 FQGNSA. This CDR3 comprises 19 residues. CDR3 sequence reads: CASSLDDRGPGLLGNEQFF. The CDR3 DNA reads as TGTGCCAGCAGCTTAGATGACAGGGGACCCGGACTGCTAGGCAATGAGCAGTTCTTC.

This clonotype was seen many times. The chain couples TRBV20-1 to TRBJ1-1; D is perhaps TRBD1 (6 bases). The CDR3 loop spans 14 amino acids. From germline, CDR1 is DFQATT and CDR2 SNEGSKA (reference sequence). The V gene lost 3 bases and the J gene lost 1 base, with 12 bases spanning the gap. CDR3 sequence: CSARGGAANTEAFF. The CDR3 bases are TGCAGTGCTAGGGGGGGGGCAGCGAACACTGAAGCTTTCTTT.

In this sample, this clonotype turned up a few times. This CDR3 is CASSLGDRLNNEQFF. In DNA form, the CDR3 reads TGTGCCAGCAGTTTGGGGGACAGGCTTAACAATGAGCAGTTCTTC. V usage is TRBV12-3 or TRBV12-4 and J usage is TRBJ2-1, with TRBD1 identical over 8 bases. The V gene end was trimmed by 3 bases and the J gene end by 5 bases; junction bases not matched to a gene: 6. The CDR3 totals 15 residues.

This clonotype has only a few counts. The chain employs TRBV5-1 and TRBJ2-3; D is possibly TRBD1 (6 bases). V shed 5 bases and J shed 6 bases, with 10 bases lying between them. CDR3 size: 12 residues. The germline V gene encodes CDR1 SGHRS and CDR2 YFSETQ. The CDR3 DNA is TGCGCCAGCAGGGACAGCCCTGATACGCAGTATTTT. Translating it yields CASRDSPDTQYF.

There are a few counts of this clonotype. This chain joins TRBV11-2 and TRBJ2-4, with D perhaps matching TRBD2 (6 bases). Germline loops: CDR1 SGHAT, CDR2 FQNNGV. Trimming pared 3 bases from V and 8 bases from J, leaving 17 bases between. This CDR3 is 15 amino acids long. CDR3 nucleotide sequence: TGTGCCAGCAGCTTGATTGGGGCAGGGAGGTACATTCAGTACTTC. It is translated as CASSLIGAGRYIQYF.

The genes are TRBV7-2 and TRBJ2-3, with a weak D call TRBD2 (6 bases). Trimming cost V 5 bases and J 2 bases, with 14 bases left between them. There are 15 residues in the CDR3. Germline CDR1 reads SGHTA; CDR2 reads FQGNSA. This chain's CDR3 is CASSEVGLNTDTQYF. The CDR3, as DNA: TGTGCCAGCAGCGAGGTGGGACTTAACACAGATACGCAGTATTTT.

This clonotype came up many times. The genes are TRBV29-1 and TRBJ1-4; 7 positions match TRBD1. The V and J ends lost 4 bases and 4 bases, in that order; junction bases with no gene match: 3. Per the germline V gene, CDR1 is SQVTM and CDR2 is ANQGSEA. The CDR3 extends over 13 amino acids. CDR3 protein: CSVVGQNNEKLFF. For the CDR3, the DNA is TGCAGCGTTGTGGGACAGAATAATGAAAAACTGTTTTTT.